This T cell receptor beta chain was retrieved from a study of OX40 agonist ivuxolimab in advanced cancers. Turning to the study itself: Ivuxolimab, an agonist antibody against OX40 (CD134), was given to patients. The study, taken as a whole, reports: Expanded peripheral T cells had an undetermined antigen specificity.

Germline-derived CDR1 and CDR2 are SQVTM and ANQGSEA. The CDR3 has 13 amino acids. Trimming left V 6 bases short and J 5 bases short, with 16 bases between. Data came from immunoSEQ multiplex PCR; TCRdb stores just in-frame clones and leaves some out. The repertoire consists of roughly 75,000 clones, with roughly 85% occurring once and the leading ten covering around 2.8%. As to this clone: Its antigen remains unknown.

This clonotype originated in an adult with an advanced solid tumor such as melanoma, head and neck, liver or kidney cancer. The sample here was CD4+ or CD8+ T cells sorted from blood, taken in a trial of the OX40 agonist ivuxolimab. J is TRBJ2-5 and V is TRBV29-1, with a tentative D call TRBD2 (5 bases). CDR3 nucleotides: TGCAGCGTGGCGGACCTCGGCGGGGAGACCCAGTACTTC. Residues: CSVADLGGETQYF.